The next 29 T cell receptor beta chains were all read from a single sample in a study of blood T cell repertoires in COVID-19 (dated by TCRdb to 2020 to 2021). The library was built by means of the immunoSEQ multiplex PCR assay. This is the immuneACCESS table as TCRdb keeps it, with only in-frame sequences that have V and J called. A part of the clones is gone; compared with another copy, unresolved V genes explain less than half, and the rest is unexplained. The sample profile shows 150,000 to 200,000 clones; roughly 80% of them were found once. The ten most abundant clones make up 4.5% to 6.5% of the sample. Material: peripheral blood. The receptors were gathered from a woman in her 30s with acute or convalescent COVID-19.

This chain links TRBV27 with TRBJ1-1, with D hard to call. Trimming took off 10 bases at V and 5 bases at J, with 20 bases between the two ends. The CDR3 has 14 amino acids. Germline CDR1 and CDR2: MNHEY and SMNVEV (reference sequence). This chain's CDR3 is CATPVDSGNTEAFF. As DNA, the CDR3 is TGTGCCACCCCCGTGGATTCCGGGAATACTGAAGCTTTCTTT.

The rearrangement joins TRBV7-2 to TRBJ2-2; 7 positions match TRBD1. The germline CDR1 and CDR2 sequences are SGHTA and FQGNSA. The J segment lost 6 bases and the V segment lost 4 bases, leaving 11 bases of the junction unmatched. This CDR3 has 16 amino acids. The CDR3 loop is CASSSHRGLGSGELFF. DNA of the CDR3: TGTGCCAGCAGCTCCCACAGGGGATTGGGGTCCGGGGAGCTGTTTTTT.

This clone was observed a few times. The genes are TRBV27 and TRBJ2-3, with D tentatively TRBD2 (7 bases). There are 18 residues in the CDR3. Germline values: CDR1 MNHEY, CDR2 SMNVEV (reference sequence). V lost 0 bases to trimming and J lost 4 bases, with 20 bases between them. CDR3 sequence reads: CASSLSIRGALSADTQYF. DNA for the CDR3: TGTGCCAGCAGTTTATCGATTCGGGGGGCGCTTAGCGCAGATACGCAGTATTTT.

This clone is a singleton in its sample. The V call is TRBV28, the J call TRBJ2-7; no clear D gene. The V gene lost 7 bases and the J gene lost 3 bases, with 19 bases spanning the gap. Germline values: CDR1 MDHEN, CDR2 SYDVKM. CDR3 size: 15 residues. The CDR3 is CASTAAQRSFYEQYF. CDR3 DNA sequence: TGTGCCAGCACCGCGGCGCAAAGGTCCTTCTACGAGCAGTACTTC.

CDR3 region: CASSYSRQGIGYTF. The CDR3 DNA is TGTGCCAGCAGTTACTCCCGACAGGGGATAGGCTACACCTTC. The chain recombines TRBV6-5 with TRBJ1-2; 8 bases map to TRBD1. V lost 0 bases, J lost 8 bases, and 5 bases stayed unmatched. Per germline, CDR1 MNHEY and CDR2 SVGAGI. CDR3 size: 14 residues.

The J gene is TRBJ2-7, the V gene TRBV4-2; 7 nucleotides align to TRBD1. Germline V lookup: CDR1 LGHNA, CDR2 YNFKEQ. The CDR3 length is 15 residues. Germline trimming cut 0 bases from V and 4 bases from J; bases unmatched to any gene: 6. The CDR3 region has the DNA TGTGCCAGCAGCCAAGATCTAGGGGGCTCTTACGAGCAGTACTTC. Translating it yields CASSQDLGGSYEQYF.

The V gene is TRBV6-2 or TRBV6-3, the J gene TRBJ2-6; 11 nucleotides align to TRBD2. The V and J ends lost 2 bases and 0 bases, in that order; junction bases with no gene match: 6. The length of the CDR3 is 19 residues. Germline V gene data show CDR1 as MNHEY and CDR2 as SVGEGT. In DNA, the CDR3 is TGTGCCAGCAGTTACCCTCGACTAGCGGGGCCCTCTGGGGCCAACGTCCTGACTTTC. Translating it yields CASSYPRLAGPSGANVLTF.

The V gene is TRBV6-1, the J gene TRBJ1-2; no clear D. Deletions cut 2 bases from V and 10 bases from J, with 11 bases between. Germline CDR1 reads MNHNS; CDR2 reads SASEGT. The CDR3 loop spans 12 amino acids. The CDR3 loop is CASSEIITSYTF. CDR3 in DNA: TGTGCCAGCAGTGAAATCATAACTTCCTACACCTTC.

J is TRBJ1-1 and V is TRBV15, with D perhaps TRBD1 (6 bases). Looked up from germline, CDR1 is LNHNV and CDR2 is YYDKDF (reference sequence). This CDR3 region has 14 residues. Deletions cut 1 base from V and 8 bases from J, with 14 bases between. CDR3 nucleotide sequence: TGTGCCACCAGCAGAGTTGGTGGGGGCGAAGAAGCTTTCTTT. Protein product: CATSRVGGGEEAFF.

This chain uses TRBV9 with TRBJ2-2; 10 bases fit TRBD1. V trimming: 0 bases; J trimming: 4 bases; junction bases outside the gene matches: 3. CDR3 length: 16 amino acids. CDR1 SGDLS and CDR2 YYNGEE come from the germline V gene. The CDR3 here is CASSVADRGPTGELFF. CDR3 in DNA: TGTGCCAGCAGCGTAGCCGACAGGGGGCCCACCGGGGAGCTGTTTTTT. Filled out from reference TRBV9 and TRBJ2-2, the complete variable domain reads DSGVTQTPKHLITATGQRVTLRCSPRSGDLSVYWYQQSLDQGLQFLIQYYNGEERAKGNILERFSAQQFPDLHSELNLSSLELGDSALYFCASSVADRGPTGELFFGEGSRLTVL.

The gene calls are TRBV3-1 (or the pseudogene TRBV3-2) and TRBJ1-5; tentatively, D is TRBD1 (5 bases). The CDR3 has 15 amino acids. The ends were cut back, 1 base at V and 7 bases at J, with 14 bases in the middle. CDR1 and CDR2 from the germline V gene are LGHDT and YNNKEL (reference sequence). The CDR3 region is CASSQGGRVGQPQHF. CDR3 coding DNA: TGTGCCAGCAGCCAAGGGGGCAGGGTAGGGCAGCCCCAGCATTTT.

The chain employs TRBV27 and TRBJ1-1; tentatively, D is TRBD1 (5 bases). Germline V gene data show CDR1 as MNHEY and CDR2 as SMNVEV (reference sequence). V was cut by 8 bases and J by 5 bases, with 21 bases left in between. This CDR3 comprises 15 residues. CDR3 coding DNA: TGTGCCAGCCGCGACCCTCCGGGGGGAGGGACTGAAGCTTTCTTT. Translation: CASRDPPGGGTEAFF.

This clone was counted ten times or more. This rearrangement joins TRBV4-2 to TRBJ2-6; a weak D match, TRBD2 (6 bases). This CDR3 region has 16 residues. Trimming shortened V by 0 bases and J by 0 bases, and 6 bases separated the two germline ends. From germline, CDR1 is LGHNA and CDR2 YNFKEQ. The CDR3 here is CASSQEGGSGANVLTF. DNA for the CDR3: TGTGCCAGCAGCCAAGAGGGGGGCTCTGGGGCCAACGTCCTGACTTTC.

This chain connects TRBV7-8 to TRBJ2-7; TRBD2 matches 9 bases. Germline V gene data show CDR1 as SGHVS and CDR2 as FQNEAQ. Trimming at V came to 1 base and at J to 3 bases, leaving 7 bases not matched to a gene. This CDR3 comprises 16 residues. Here the CDR3 DNA reads TGTGCCAGCAGCTTAGTTGCTAGCGGGACCAACTACGAGCAGTACTTC. This gives the protein CASSLVASGTNYEQYF.

This clone was seen only once. The chain has TRBV13 and TRBJ2-7; 7 bases fit TRBD1. The germline CDR1 and CDR2 sequences are PRHDT and FYEKMQ (reference sequence). The trim removed 3 bases at V and 4 bases at J, leaving 6 bases unmatched. This CDR3 is 14 amino acids long. CDR3 DNA sequence: TGTGCCAGCAGCTTGACAGGGAATAAGTACGAGCAGTACTTC. This encodes CASSLTGNKYEQYF.

On this clone itself: This sample includes further DNA sequences coding for the same CDR3. The V gene is TRBV7-2, the J gene TRBJ1-1; D might be TRBD1 (5 bases). V lost 5 bases and J 4 bases, leaving 14 bases between the germline ends. CDR1 and CDR2 from the germline V gene are SGHTA and FQGNSA. The length of the CDR3 is 14 residues. In DNA form, the CDR3 reads TGTGCCAGCAGCCCCCCGCGGGGGTTCACTGAAGCTTTCTTT. It specifies CASSPPRGFTEAFF.

Only a few counts were recorded for this clone. The genes are TRBV28 and TRBJ1-6; the D is unclear. Trimming took off 5 bases at V and 8 bases at J, with 19 bases between the two ends. The CDR3 extends over 16 amino acids. CDR1 is MDHEN and CDR2 is SYDVKM in the germline V gene. CDR3 protein: CASSTIGGVSDSPLHF. The CDR3 bases are TGTGCCAGCAGTACGATCGGCGGGGTATCTGATTCACCCCTCCACTTT.

The chain carries TRBV7-8 and TRBJ2-1; 9 bases map to TRBD2. Germline CDR1 is SGHVS and CDR2 is FQNEAQ. This CDR3 comprises 16 residues. The J segment lost 6 bases and the V segment lost 7 bases, leaving 13 bases of the junction unmatched. The CDR3 is CASILSPGTSRNEQFF. The CDR3 DNA reads TGTGCCAGCATTCTCTCCCCAGGGACTAGCCGCAATGAGCAGTTCTTC.

This chain uses TRBV20-1 with TRBJ2-1, with 9 bases fitting TRBD2. The length of the CDR3 is 15 residues. Looked up from germline, CDR1 is DFQATT and CDR2 is SNEGSKA (reference sequence). The J segment lost 4 bases and the V segment lost 3 bases, leaving 7 bases of the junction unmatched. CDR3 protein: CSASKASGVYNEQFF. CDR3 nucleotide sequence: TGCAGTGCTAGTAAGGCTAGCGGGGTATACAATGAGCAGTTCTTC.

The rearrangement joins TRBV28 to TRBJ2-2; D unclear. CDR3 length: 14 residues. CDR1 is MDHEN and CDR2 is SYDVKM in the germline V gene. Trimming pared 3 bases from V and 4 bases from J, leaving 9 bases between. CDR3 amino acids: CASSFSEITGELFF. In DNA, the CDR3 is TGTGCCAGCAGTTTTTCGGAGATCACCGGGGAGCTGTTTTTT.

This chain connects TRBV7-2 to TRBJ1-6; D gene unclear. Germline loops: CDR1 SGHTA, CDR2 FQGNSA. The length of the CDR3 is 15 residues. Trimming removed 1 base from V and 7 bases from J, with 11 bases in between. This chain's CDR3 is CASSLGGVVNSPLHF. The CDR3 coding sequence is TGTGCCAGCAGCTTAGGCGGGGTCGTGAATTCACCCCTCCACTTT.

CDR3 residues: CASSDLGLAFSYEQYF. CDR3 coding DNA: TGTGCCAGCAGTGATCTGGGACTAGCGTTCTCCTACGAGCAGTACTTC. The chain employs TRBV6-1 and TRBJ2-7; 10 nucleotides agree with TRBD2. V gave up 3 bases and J gave up 0 bases; unmatched junction bases: 5. CDR1 is MNHNS and CDR2 is SASEGT in the germline V gene. The CDR3 has 16 amino acids.

This clone was recorded a few times. The rearrangement joins TRBV5-1 to TRBJ2-3; D unclear. Trimming took off 4 bases at V and 8 bases at J, with 11 bases between the two ends. The V gene's germline CDR1 is SGHRS and CDR2 YFSETQ. There are 12 residues in the CDR3. The CDR3 nucleotides read TGCGCCAGCAGCCCGCTAGGATTTACGCAGTATTTT. Its protein is CASSPLGFTQYF.

V is TRBV19 and J is TRBJ2-2; D is possibly TRBD1 (6 bases). Trimming cost V 8 bases and J 4 bases, with 11 bases left between them. This CDR3 region has 13 residues. Germline CDR1 reads LNHDA; CDR2 reads SQIVND (reference sequence). The CDR3 spells CASSGQFTGELFF. CDR3 DNA sequence: TGTGCCAGTTCCGGACAGTTCACCGGGGAGCTGTTTTTT.

This chain uses TRBV28 with TRBJ1-1; no definite D call. This CDR3 comprises 14 residues. Germline V gives CDR1 MDHEN, CDR2 SYDVKM. With 6 bases removed from V and 8 bases from J, the gap between germline ends came to 19 bases. This CDR3 is CASSQTLRKSEAFF. CDR3 bases: TGTGCCAGCAGCCAAACTCTTCGAAAGTCAGAAGCTTTCTTT.

The rearrangement joins TRBV27 to TRBJ2-3, with D possibly being TRBD1 (6 bases). The CDR3 covers 17 residues. Germline V gives CDR1 MNHEY, CDR2 SMNVEV (reference sequence). V gave up 5 bases and J gave up 2 bases, with 20 bases separating them. The CDR3 loop is CASSPTGRKAFTDTQYF. The CDR3 bases are TGTGCCAGCAGTCCTACAGGGCGTAAGGCTTTCACAGATACGCAGTATTTT.

This chain uses TRBV3-1 (or the pseudogene TRBV3-2) with TRBJ1-6, with no clear D. The V gene lost 0 bases and the J gene lost 3 bases, with 15 bases spanning the gap. The CDR3 covers 18 residues. The germline gives CDR1 LGHDT, CDR2 YNNKEL (reference sequence). CDR3 bases: TGTGCCAGCAGCCAAGATCTTGTTGGAGTCTACTATAATTCACCCCTCCACTTT. Translated, it gives CASSQDLVGVYYNSPLHF.

The V call is TRBV5-4, the J call TRBJ2-5, with 8 nucleotides matching TRBD1. Trimming at V came to 3 bases and at J to 4 bases, leaving 2 bases not matched to a gene. From germline, CDR1 is SGHNT and CDR2 YYREEE (reference sequence). This CDR3 is 13 amino acids long. The CDR3 reads CASSSTGVETQYF. The CDR3 bases are TGTGCCAGCAGCTCGACAGGGGTAGAGACCCAGTACTTC.

V gene TRBV27 combines with J gene TRBJ2-7; 9 positions agree with TRBD1. The germline gives CDR1 MNHEY, CDR2 SMNVEV (reference sequence). Losses at the gene ends were 6 bases for V and 2 bases for J; bases not matched to a gene: 11. CDR3 size: 16 residues. CDR3 sequence (DNA): TGTGCCAGCAGCAGACCCGGGACAGGGTACACCTACGAGCAGTACTTC. It is translated as CASSRPGTGYTYEQYF.